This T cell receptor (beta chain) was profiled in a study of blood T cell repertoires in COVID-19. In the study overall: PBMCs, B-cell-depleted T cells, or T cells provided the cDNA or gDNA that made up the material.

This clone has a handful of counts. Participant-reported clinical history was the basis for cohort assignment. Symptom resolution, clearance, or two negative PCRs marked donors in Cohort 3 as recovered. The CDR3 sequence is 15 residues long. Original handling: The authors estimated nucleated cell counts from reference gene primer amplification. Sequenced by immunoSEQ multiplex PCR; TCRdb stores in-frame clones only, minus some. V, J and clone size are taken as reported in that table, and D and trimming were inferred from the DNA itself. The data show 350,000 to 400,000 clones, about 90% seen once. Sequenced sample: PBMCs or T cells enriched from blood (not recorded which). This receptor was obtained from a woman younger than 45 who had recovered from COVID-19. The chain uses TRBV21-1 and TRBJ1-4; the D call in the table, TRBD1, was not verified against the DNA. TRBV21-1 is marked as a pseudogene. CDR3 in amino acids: CASRERQAIHEKLFF. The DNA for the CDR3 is TGTGCCAGCCGAGAGAGACAGGCGATACATGAAAAACTGTTTTTT.